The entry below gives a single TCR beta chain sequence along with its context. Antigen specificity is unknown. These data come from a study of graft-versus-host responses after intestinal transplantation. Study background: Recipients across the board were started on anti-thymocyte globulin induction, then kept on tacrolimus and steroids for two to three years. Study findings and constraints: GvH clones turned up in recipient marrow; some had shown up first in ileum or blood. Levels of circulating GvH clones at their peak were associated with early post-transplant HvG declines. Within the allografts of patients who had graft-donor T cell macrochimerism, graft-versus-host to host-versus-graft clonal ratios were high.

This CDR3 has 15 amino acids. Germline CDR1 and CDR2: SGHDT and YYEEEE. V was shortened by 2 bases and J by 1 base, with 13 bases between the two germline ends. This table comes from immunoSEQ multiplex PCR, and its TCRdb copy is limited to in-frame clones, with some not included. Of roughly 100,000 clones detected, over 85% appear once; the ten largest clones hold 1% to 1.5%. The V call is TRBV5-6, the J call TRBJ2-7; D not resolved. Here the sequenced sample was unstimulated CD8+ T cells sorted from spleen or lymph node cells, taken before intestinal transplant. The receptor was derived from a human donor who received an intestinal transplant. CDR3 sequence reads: CASSFILTDSYEQYF. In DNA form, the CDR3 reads TGTGCCAGCAGCTTCATTCTGACCGATTCCTACGAGCAGTACTTC.